This T cell receptor beta chain was found in a study of regulatory T cells in long-lasting Graves disease. Overall study results and limits: Persistent cases favored TRBV28, TRBJ1-2 and TRBJ2-5.

Library construction for TCR beta used iRepertoire HTBI primers and Arm-PCR of CDR3 regions. TCRdb independently ran MiXCR on the multiplex PCR reads; one entry per CDR3 protein. This sample yields around 500,000 distinct CDR3 sequences, of which about 15% are seen a single time; roughly 25% belongs to the top ten. As for time point: newly diagnosed GD, antithyroid drugs for less than 3 months. The TCR library was made from RNA extracted from PBMCs. In regard to this clonotype: Its target is unknown. A much larger clone differs from this one at a single base, so this may be a read error.

CDR3 size: 12 residues. Germline CDR1 SEHNR, CDR2 FQNEAQ (reference sequence). Separately, the same data were catalogued under a study of T cells in Graves' hyperthyroidism and ophthalmopathy. Per that study: Most clonotypes expanded in thyroid above 0.001 were likewise present in blood.

The source material was peripheral blood mononuclear cells (PBMCs), sampled at new diagnosis, from a patient treated with antithyroid drugs. The sequence was obtained from a woman aged 35 to 59 with Graves disease. The J gene is TRBJ1-2, the V gene TRBV7-9; 9 bases map to TRBD1. The CDR3 nucleotides are TGTGCCAGCAGACCGACAGGGGGTGGCTACGCCTTC. This translates into CASRPTGGGYAF.